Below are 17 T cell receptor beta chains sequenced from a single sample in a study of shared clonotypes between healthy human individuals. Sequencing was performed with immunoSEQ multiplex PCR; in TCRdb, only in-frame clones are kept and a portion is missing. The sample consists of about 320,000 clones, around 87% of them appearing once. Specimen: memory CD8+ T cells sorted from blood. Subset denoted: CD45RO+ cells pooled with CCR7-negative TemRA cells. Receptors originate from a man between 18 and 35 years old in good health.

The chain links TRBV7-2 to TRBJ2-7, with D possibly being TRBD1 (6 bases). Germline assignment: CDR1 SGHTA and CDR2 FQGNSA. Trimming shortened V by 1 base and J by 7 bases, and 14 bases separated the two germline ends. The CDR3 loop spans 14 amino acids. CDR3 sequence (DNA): TGTGCCAGCAGCTTAGATAGGACAGCTCGGGAGCAGTACTTC. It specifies CASSLDRTAREQYF.

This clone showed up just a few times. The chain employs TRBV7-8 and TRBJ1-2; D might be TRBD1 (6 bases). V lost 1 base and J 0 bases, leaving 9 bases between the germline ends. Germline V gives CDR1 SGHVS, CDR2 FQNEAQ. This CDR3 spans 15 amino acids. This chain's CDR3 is CASSLGPGANYGYTF. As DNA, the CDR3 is TGTGCCAGCAGCTTAGGTCCAGGGGCTAACTATGGCTACACCTTC.

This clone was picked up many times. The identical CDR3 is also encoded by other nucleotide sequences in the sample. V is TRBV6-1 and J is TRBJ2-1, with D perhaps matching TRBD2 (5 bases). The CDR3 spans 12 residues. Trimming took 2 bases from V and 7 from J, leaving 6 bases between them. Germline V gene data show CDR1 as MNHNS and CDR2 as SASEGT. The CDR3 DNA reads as TGTGCCAGCAGTGAACCGGGGAATGAGCAGTTCTTC. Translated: CASSEPGNEQFF.

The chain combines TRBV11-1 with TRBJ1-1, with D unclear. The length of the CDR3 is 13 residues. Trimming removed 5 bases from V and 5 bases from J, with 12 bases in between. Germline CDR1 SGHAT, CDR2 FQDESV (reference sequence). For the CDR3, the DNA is TGTGCCAGCAGCGAAGGGAGTCGGACTGAAGCTTTCTTT. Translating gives CASSEGSRTEAFF.

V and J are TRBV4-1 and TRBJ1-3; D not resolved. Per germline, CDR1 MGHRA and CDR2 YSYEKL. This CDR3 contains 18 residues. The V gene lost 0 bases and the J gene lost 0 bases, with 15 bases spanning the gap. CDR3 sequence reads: CASSQDQLDTLSGNTIYF. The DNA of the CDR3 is TGCGCCAGCAGCCAAGATCAGCTCGACACCCTCTCTGGAAACACCATATATTTT.

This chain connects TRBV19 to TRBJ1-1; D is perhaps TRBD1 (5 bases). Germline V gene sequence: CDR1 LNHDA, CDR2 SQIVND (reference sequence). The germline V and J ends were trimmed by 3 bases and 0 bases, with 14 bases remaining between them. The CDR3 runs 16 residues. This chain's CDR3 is CASSIAPRGMNTEAFF. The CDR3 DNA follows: TGTGCCAGTAGTATTGCCCCCCGGGGCATGAACACTGAAGCTTTCTTT.

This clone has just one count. The CDR3: CASSLGAGSSTDTQYF. The CDR3 nucleotides are TGTGCCAGCAGTTTAGGGGCAGGCTCGAGCACAGATACGCAGTATTTT. V and J are TRBV28 and TRBJ2-3, with a possible D match to TRBD1 (5 bases). V was cut by 2 bases and J by 0 bases, with 12 bases left in between. The CDR3 extends over 16 amino acids. Germline V gives CDR1 MDHEN, CDR2 SYDVKM.

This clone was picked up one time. The CDR3 protein is CASSFGTSAYEQYF. CDR3 DNA sequence: TGTGCCAGCAGCTTCGGGACTAGCGCCTACGAGCAGTACTTC. The V and J genes are TRBV5-6 and TRBJ2-7; 10 bases are a match to TRBD2. The CDR3 runs 14 residues. J gave up 2 bases and V 2 bases, and 1 base lay outside the gene matches. The germline CDR1 and CDR2 sequences are SGHDT and YYEEEE.

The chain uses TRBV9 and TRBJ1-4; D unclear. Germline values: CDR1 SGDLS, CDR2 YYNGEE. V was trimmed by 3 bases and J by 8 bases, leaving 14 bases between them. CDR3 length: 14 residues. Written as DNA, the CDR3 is TGTGCCAGCAGCGCGGGCCATAATGAGGAAAAACTGTTTTTT. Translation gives CASSAGHNEEKLFF.

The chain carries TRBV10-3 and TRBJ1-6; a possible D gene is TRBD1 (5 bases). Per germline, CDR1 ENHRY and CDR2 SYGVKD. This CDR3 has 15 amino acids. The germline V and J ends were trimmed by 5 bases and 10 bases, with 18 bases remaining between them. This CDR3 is CAISSARAVWSPLHF. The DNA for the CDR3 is TGTGCCATCAGTTCCGCCAGGGCTGTTTGGTCACCCCTCCACTTT.

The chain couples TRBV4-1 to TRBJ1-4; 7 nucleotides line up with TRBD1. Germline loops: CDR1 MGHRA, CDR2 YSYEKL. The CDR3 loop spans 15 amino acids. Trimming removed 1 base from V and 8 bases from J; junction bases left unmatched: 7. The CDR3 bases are TGCGCCAGCAGCCAAGGAGGGGACAGTAAAGAAAAACTGTTTTTT. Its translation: CASSQGGDSKEKLFF.

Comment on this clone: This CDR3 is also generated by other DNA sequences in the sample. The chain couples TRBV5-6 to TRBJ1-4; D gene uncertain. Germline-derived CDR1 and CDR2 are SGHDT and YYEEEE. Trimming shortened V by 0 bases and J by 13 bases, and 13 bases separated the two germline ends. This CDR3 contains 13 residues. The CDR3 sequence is CASSLDRDDVLFF. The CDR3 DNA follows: TGTGCCAGCAGCTTGGACCGTGATGATGTACTGTTTTTT.

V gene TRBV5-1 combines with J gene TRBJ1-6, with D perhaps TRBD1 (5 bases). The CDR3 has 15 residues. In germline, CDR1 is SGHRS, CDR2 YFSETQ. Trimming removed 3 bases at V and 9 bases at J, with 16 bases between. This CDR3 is CASSWDAREGSPLHF. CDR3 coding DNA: TGCGCCAGCAGCTGGGACGCAAGGGAGGGTTCACCCCTCCACTTT.

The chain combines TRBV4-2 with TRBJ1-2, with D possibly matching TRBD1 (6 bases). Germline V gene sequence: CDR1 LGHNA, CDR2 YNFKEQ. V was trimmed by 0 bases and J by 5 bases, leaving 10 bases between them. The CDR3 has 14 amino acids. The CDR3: CASSQDRGAYGYTF. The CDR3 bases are TGTGCCAGCAGCCAAGATCGGGGGGCTTATGGCTACACCTTC.

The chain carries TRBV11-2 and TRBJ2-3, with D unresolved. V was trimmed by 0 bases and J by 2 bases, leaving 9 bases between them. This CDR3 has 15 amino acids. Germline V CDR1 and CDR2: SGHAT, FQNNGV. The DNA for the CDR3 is TGTGCCAGCAGCTTAGAGGTAGCCATCACAGATACGCAGTATTTT. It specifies CASSLEVAITDTQYF.

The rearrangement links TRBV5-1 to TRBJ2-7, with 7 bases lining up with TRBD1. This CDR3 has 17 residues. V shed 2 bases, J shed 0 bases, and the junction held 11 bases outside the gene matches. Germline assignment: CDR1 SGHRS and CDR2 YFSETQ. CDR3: CASSFHGQAVSSYEQYF. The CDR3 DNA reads TGCGCCAGCAGCTTCCATGGACAGGCTGTAAGCTCCTACGAGCAGTACTTC.

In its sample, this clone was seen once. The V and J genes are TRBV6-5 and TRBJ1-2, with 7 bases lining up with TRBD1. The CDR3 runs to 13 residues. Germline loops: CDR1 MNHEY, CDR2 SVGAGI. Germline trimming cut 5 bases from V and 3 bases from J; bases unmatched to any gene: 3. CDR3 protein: CASSQGQYYGYTF. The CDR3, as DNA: TGTGCCAGCAGTCAGGGACAGTACTATGGCTACACCTTC.